This T cell receptor beta chain was profiled in a study of regulatory T cells in long-lasting Graves disease (dated by TCRdb to the early 2020s). Broadly, across the study: Persistent Graves' disease meant more than 5 years of antithyroid drug treatment with TSH receptor autoantibodies that stayed positive. Peripheral blood TCR sequencing and RNA sequencing compared persistent Graves' disease patients with newly diagnosed Graves' disease patients. The study was registered as a clinical trial and conducted in China. TCR sequencing covered around 13 persistent and around 20 newly diagnosed Graves' disease patients, 33 samples in total. Antithyroid drugs had been taken for approximately ten years on average by persistent Graves' disease patients in the clinical cohort.

Study-wide conclusions, independent of this receptor: Sequencing and analysis were limited to the TCR beta chain. Preferential use of TRBV28, TRBJ1-2 and TRBJ2-5 was observed in persistent disease, whereas TRBV20-1 and TRBJ2-1 were favored in newly diagnosed disease. Compared with newly diagnosed patients, persistent Graves' disease patients had lower TCR Shannon entropy and fewer highly expanded clones, which suggests clonal expansion. A larger number of public clonotypes was shared among persistent patients (approximately 3,000) than among newly diagnosed patients (around 890). Because the primary lesion, thyroid tissue, could not be accessed, the study looked at peripheral blood alone. The small sample size was acknowledged by the authors as a limitation that may reduce accuracy.

Inclusive of the bounding cysteine and phenylalanine, the CDR3 is 17 residues long. Only the CDR3 region is kept as DNA, spanning 51 bases read in frame from base 1. V and J lose 6 bases and 3 bases, and a span of 21 bases separates them. As encoded in the germline V gene (reference sequence), CDR1 is DFQATT while CDR2 is SNEGSKA. This clonotype turned up a few times. What antigen it recognizes has not been identified. No base quality values were provided; no much bigger clone lies one nucleotide off. The sample's time point, from its label and the paper: persistent/refractory GD, antithyroid drugs over 5 years with positive TRAb. For both TCR sequencing and RNA sequencing, RNA was extracted from PBMCs using TRIzol. The diagnosis of Graves' disease was made according to American Thyroid Association guidelines. Patients were recruited from an endocrinology department in Xi'an, China. Each patient gave about 8.1 milliliters of peripheral blood, collected in an EDTA anticoagulant tube. Ficoll Paque Plus density gradient separation was used to isolate PBMCs, and no additional T cell sorting was done. RNA quality was checked with an Agilent 2100 Bioanalyzer and agarose gel, and concentration with a NanoDrop 2000.

The library was prepared using multiplex PCR. Reads for this sample came from an Illumina HiSeq 4000. CDR3 regions were amplified by Arm-PCR with iRepertoire HTBI primers to construct TCR beta libraries. PCR products were gel purified before sequencing. In the authors' own workflow: Gene usage analysis of CDR3 amino acid clonotypes used the approximately 62 TRBV and 11 to 15 TRBJ segments found across samples. COPE and FqMerger were used to merge filtered high-quality paired reads into contigs. BLAST was used to align contigs to IMGT TRBV, TRBD and TRBJ reference genes, with CDR3 defined following IMGT. Highly expanded clones were defined as clonotypes with a frequency above 0.1%. Shannon entropy served as the measure of repertoire diversity, while the Gini coefficient captured V-J evenness. A clonotype found in more than one individual was treated as public. The public reads were reanalyzed by TCRdb: fastp trimming at Q25, MiXCR alignment, in-frame beta chains only. Rows with a matching CDR3 protein are joined into one entry that keeps the most common DNA and genes. Clone size and V and J calls follow TCRdb, not the original study. Counted in this sample were almost 350,000 distinct CDR3 sequences; about 20% of them appeared once. Clones ranked in the top ten supply 25% to 35% of the sample.

The receptor was derived from a female donor with Graves disease. The chain was built from TRBV20-1 and TRBJ1-6, with the D gene uncertain. Sequences were derived from peripheral blood mononuclear cells (PBMCs), sampled when the disease was refractory, from a patient treated with antithyroid drugs. The CDR3 region has the sequence CSAPDVSRSHYNSPLHF. At the DNA level, the sequence is TGCAGTGCCCCCGACGTGAGCAGGAGCCACTATAATTCACCCCTCCACTTT.